This passage covers 22 T cell receptor beta chains from one sample sequenced in a study of identical twins. TCRdb re-called the 5' RACE reads with MiXCR, one entry per CDR3 protein. This sample has over 550,000 distinct CDR3 sequences, with less than 9% found just once. Separately, the same data were catalogued under a study of yellow fever vaccine responses in identical twins.

The sample comprised PBMCs. The receptor set was obtained from a woman aged 18-29 years in good health.

The sample holds a few counts of this clonotype. The chain combines TRBV29-1 with TRBJ2-2, with 14 bases aligning to TRBD2. The CDR3 length is 15 residues. CDR1 and CDR2 (germline): SQVTM, ANQGSEA. The V gene end was trimmed by 6 bases and the J gene end by 4 bases; junction bases not matched to a gene: 4. CDR3 residues: CSVAGTSGGTGELFF. The CDR3, as DNA: TGCAGCGTCGCAGGGACTAGCGGGGGCACCGGGGAGCTGTTTTTT.

The rearrangement joins TRBV20-1 to TRBJ2-3; D tentatively fits TRBD1 or TRBD2 (5 bases each). V gave up 7 bases and J gave up 2 bases, with 13 bases separating them. CDR3 length equals 13 residues. Germline loops: CDR1 DFQATT, CDR2 SNEGSKA (reference sequence). The CDR3 nucleotides read TGCAGTGAGGGACGGGCGAACACAGATACGCAGTATTTT. It specifies CSEGRANTDTQYF.

This clonotype was counted a few times. This rearrangement joins TRBV3-1 to TRBJ1-2; 7 bases line up with TRBD1. The CDR3 contains 15 residues. Losses at the gene ends were 0 bases for V and 4 bases for J; bases not matched to a gene: 5. Germline loops: CDR1 LGHDT, CDR2 YNNKEL (reference sequence). The DNA for the CDR3 is TGTGCCAGCAGCCAAGACCTCAGGACAGGCTATGGCTACACCTTC. Translated: CASSQDLRTGYGYTF. The variable domain in full, completed from reference TRBV3-1 and TRBJ1-2, reads DTAVSQTPKYLVTQMGNDKSIKCEQNLGHDTMYWYKQDSKKFLKIMFSYNNKELIINETVPNRFSPKSPDKAHLNLHINSLELGDSAVYFCASSQDLRTGYGYTFGSGTRLTVV.

This chain joins TRBV19 and TRBJ2-1; TRBD2 might be the D (5 bases). CDR1 and CDR2 from the germline V gene are LNHDA and SQIVND (reference sequence). The CDR3 spans 14 residues. Trimming pared 3 bases from V and 9 bases from J, leaving 15 bases between. The CDR3 is CASSILDCIGEQFF. CDR3 in DNA: TGTGCCAGTAGTATTTTGGACTGTATCGGTGAGCAGTTCTTC.

A few counts support this clonotype. The rearrangement uses TRBV5-1 and TRBJ1-4; D remains unclear. Germline CDR1 reads SGHRS; CDR2 reads YFSETQ. CDR3 length equals 14 residues. Trimming left V 0 bases short and J 12 bases short, with 15 bases between. Written as DNA, the CDR3 is TGCGCCAGCAGCTTGGGGCCACTCCCAAGGGAACTGTTTTTT. It is translated as CASSLGPLPRELFF.

The chain joins TRBV7-8 to TRBJ2-7; D gene uncertain. V lost 5 bases and J lost 7, with 15 bases in between. CDR3 size: 13 residues. The germline V gene has CDR1 SGHVS and CDR2 FQNEAQ. CDR3 bases: TGTGCCAGCAGCCCGGGTGAGTCGGTAGAGCAGTACTTC. This codes for CASSPGESVEQYF.

The chain couples TRBV7-3 to TRBJ2-1; D not certain. CDR1 and CDR2 from the germline V gene are SGHTA and FQGTGA. Trimming stripped 2 bases from V and 6 bases from J, with 11 bases between. The CDR3 sequence is 14 residues long. In nucleotides, the CDR3 is TGTGCCAGCAGCTTACCGGGCGCCTTCAATGAGCAGTTCTTC. Its translation: CASSLPGAFNEQFF. The whole variable domain, remainder taken from reference TRBV7-3 and TRBJ2-1, is GAGVSQTPSNKVTEKGKYVELRCDPISGHTALYWYRQSLGQGPEFLIYFQGTGAADDSGLPNDRFFAVRPEGSVSTLKIQRTERGDSAVYLCASSLPGAFNEQFFGPGTRLTVL.

This clonotype was recorded many times. V usage is TRBV4-1 and J usage is TRBJ2-1, with D possibly matching TRBD2 (5 bases). Germline values: CDR1 MGHRA, CDR2 YSYEKL. The germline V and J ends were trimmed by 3 bases and 7 bases, with 16 bases remaining between them. This CDR3 is built from 15 residues. The CDR3 nucleotides read TGCGCCAGCAGCCACGGGGTGGGATCCGGAAATGAGCAGTTCTTC. As protein: CASSHGVGSGNEQFF.

This clonotype was seen a few times. The chain has TRBV5-1 and TRBJ1-4; TRBD1 matches 7 bases. V dropped 1 base and J dropped 4; count of bases not matched to a gene: 4. CDR1 and CDR2 (germline): SGHRS, YFSETQ. The CDR3 length is 15 residues. The CDR3 coding sequence is TGCGCCAGCAGCTTGTGGTCAGGGGGTAATGAAAAACTGTTTTTT. It codes for CASSLWSGGNEKLFF.

The sample holds many counts of this clonotype. The chain combines TRBV4-1 with TRBJ2-2; no clear D. Germline loops: CDR1 MGHRA, CDR2 YSYEKL. The CDR3 is 14 residues long. V lost 4 bases to trimming and J lost 5 bases, with 11 bases between them. DNA of the CDR3: TGCGCCAGCAGCCCCCTCCTTAAAACCGGGGAGCTGTTTTTT. It yields the protein CASSPLLKTGELFF.

This clonotype was counted only a few times. The chain carries TRBV12-3 or TRBV12-4 and TRBJ1-1; no reliable D call. V shed 5 bases and J shed 0 bases, with 13 bases lying between them. The CDR3 extends over 15 amino acids. DNA of the CDR3: TGTGCCAGCAGTCCGCGACAACGACTGAACACTGAAGCTTTCTTT. It translates to CASSPRQRLNTEAFF.

This clonotype was recorded at least ten times. This chain uses TRBV11-2 with TRBJ2-1; a possible D gene is TRBD1 (6 bases). The ends were cut back, 3 bases at V and 2 bases at J, with 14 bases in the middle. The CDR3 runs to 16 residues. Germline V gives CDR1 SGHAT, CDR2 FQNNGV. The chain's CDR3 is CASSLRPGVAYNEQFF. CDR3 nucleotides: TGTGCCAGCAGCTTGCGCCCAGGGGTCGCCTACAATGAGCAGTTCTTC.

The J gene is TRBJ2-2, the V gene TRBV3-1, with D maybe TRBD1 (6 bases). The CDR3 sequence is 14 residues long. Germline CDR1 and CDR2: LGHDT and YNNKEL (reference sequence). Deletions cut 7 bases from V and 3 bases from J, with 12 bases between. DNA for the CDR3: TGTGCCAGCACCCGAAACAGGGACACCGGGGAGCTGTTTTTT. Its protein product is CASTRNRDTGELFF.

This rearrangement joins TRBV12-3 or TRBV12-4 to TRBJ2-7, with 7 positions matching TRBD2. This CDR3 is built from 14 residues. Losses at the gene ends were 1 base for V and 3 bases for J; bases not matched to a gene: 3. The CDR3 region has the DNA TGTGCCAGCAGTTTAGGCGGGGGAATCTACGAGCAGTACTTC. Its translation is CASSLGGGIYEQYF.

The rearrangement uses TRBV28 and TRBJ2-5; 8 nucleotides align to TRBD1. Germline V CDR1 and CDR2: MDHEN, SYDVKM. The CDR3 loop spans 14 amino acids. V lost 5 bases to trimming and J lost 9 bases; unmatched junction nucleotides: 11. The CDR3 DNA sequence: TGTGCCAGCAGTCTAGGACAGGGTACTGGGTCCCAGTACTTC. Translating gives CASSLGQGTGSQYF.

Many counts were recorded for this clonotype. The chain couples TRBV3-1 to TRBJ2-1, with 12 bases that match TRBD2. The germline V gene has CDR1 LGHDT and CDR2 YNNKEL (reference sequence). The trim removed 1 base at V and 9 bases at J, leaving 4 bases unmatched. This CDR3 is built from 15 residues. Here the CDR3 reads CASSQASSGRVEQFF. The CDR3 DNA is TGTGCCAGCAGCCAAGCGTCTAGCGGGAGGGTTGAGCAGTTCTTC.

This clonotype was counted many times. The J gene is TRBJ2-1, the V gene TRBV14; 8 nucleotides match TRBD2. Germline V gene sequence: CDR1 SGHDN, CDR2 FVKESK. The CDR3 extends over 16 amino acids. V was clipped by 1 base and J by 5 bases; unmatched bases: 7. CDR3 sequence: CASSQGFERGHNEQFF. CDR3 DNA: TGTGCCAGCAGCCAAGGGTTTGAGCGGGGGCACAATGAGCAGTTCTTC.

This clonotype was observed at least ten times. The chain has TRBV10-3 and TRBJ2-4; 10 bases align to TRBD2. The trim removed 0 bases at V and 6 bases at J, leaving 2 bases unmatched. The CDR3 contains 15 residues. Germline values: CDR1 ENHRY, CDR2 SYGVKD. The CDR3 sequence is CAISESLAGGNIQYF. CDR3 in DNA: TGTGCCATCAGTGAGTCTTTAGCGGGAGGAAACATTCAGTACTTC.

V usage is TRBV13 and J usage is TRBJ2-1, with a tentative D call TRBD2 (6 bases). The CDR3 has 18 residues. Germline loops: CDR1 PRHDT, CDR2 FYEKMQ (reference sequence). Deletions cut 5 bases from V and 0 bases from J, with 20 bases between. CDR3 nucleotides: TGTGCCAGCAGCCTAGAGAGCAATAGCGGCGACTCCTACAATGAGCAGTTCTTC. Translated: CASSLESNSGDSYNEQFF.

This clonotype was seen at least ten times. The V call is TRBV10-3, the J call TRBJ1-1, with D possibly being TRBD1 (5 bases). The V gene lost 11 bases and the J gene lost 1 base, with 8 bases spanning the gap. This CDR3 spans 11 amino acids. From germline, CDR1 is ENHRY and CDR2 SYGVKD. This CDR3 is CAVGGNTEAFF. The CDR3 region has the DNA TGTGCCGTCGGGGGGAACACTGAAGCTTTCTTT.

Only a few counts were recorded for this clonotype. The chain recombines TRBV7-9 with TRBJ2-6; D is possibly TRBD1 (6 bases). The CDR3 contains 17 residues. Trimming stripped 5 bases from V and 0 bases from J, with 14 bases between. CDR1 is SEHNR and CDR2 is FQNEAQ in the germline V gene (reference sequence). The CDR3 reads CASSPRQGISGANVLTF. The CDR3 nucleotides read TGTGCCAGCAGCCCCCGGCAGGGGATCTCTGGGGCCAACGTCCTGACTTTC.

This chain uses TRBV4-1 with TRBJ1-4; a weak D match, TRBD1 (6 bases). Germline V gene sequence: CDR1 MGHRA, CDR2 YSYEKL. V lost 4 bases and J 3 bases, leaving 12 bases between the germline ends. The CDR3 has 15 amino acids. CDR3 nucleotide sequence: TGCGCCAGCAGCCCGATACAGGGTTCTAATGAAAAACTGTTTTTT. The encoded protein is CASSPIQGSNEKLFF.